The 18 T cell receptor beta chains below were found in one sample sequenced in a study of blood T cells in healthy people across ages. The authors ran a second PCR of 7 to 11 cycles using a sample-barcoded 5' primer and a J-beta primer mix. MiXCR, run by TCRdb on the 5' RACE reads, gives a single entry per CDR3 protein. The sample has about 720,000 distinct CDR3 sequences; about a fifth are singletons. The sequencing sample was made of blood. These receptors came from a man aged 65-85 years in good health.

The V call is TRBV6-1, the J call TRBJ2-5; the D call may be TRBD1 or TRBD2 (5 bases each). The J call may be in error: the DNA end matches TRBJ2-7 better. The CDR3 is made up of 13 amino acids. Germline loops: CDR1 MNHNS, CDR2 SASEGT. The CDR3 coding sequence is TGTGCCAGCACTCCCAGGGAGTTCTACGAGCAGTACGTC. This encodes CASTPREFYEQYV.

This clonotype was seen more than once but under ten times. This chain joins TRBV12-3 or TRBV12-4 and TRBJ2-3, with D possibly matching TRBD2 (6 bases). V dropped 2 bases and J dropped 2 bases, with 11 bases sitting between them. This CDR3 has 15 residues. CDR3 sequence (DNA): TGTGCCAGCAGTTTATCACTAGCCCTCACAGATACGCAGTATTTT. This translates into CASSLSLALTDTQYF.

This clonotype was detected many times. The V gene is TRBV7-2, the J gene TRBJ1-5, with D maybe TRBD1 (5 bases). CDR3 length equals 14 residues. V shed 0 bases and J shed 6 bases, with 9 bases lying between them. Germline loops: CDR1 SGHTA, CDR2 FQGNSA. Written as DNA, the CDR3 is TGTGCCAGCAGCTTAGCACGGGGGGGTCAGCCCCAGCATTTT. Protein product: CASSLARGGQPQHF.

V usage is TRBV29-1 and J usage is TRBJ1-2; D remains ambiguous. This CDR3 has 11 residues. CDR1 and CDR2 (germline): SQVTM, ANQGSEA. With 7 bases removed from V and 3 bases from J, the gap between germline ends came to 9 bases. This CDR3 is CSATDHYGYTF. The DNA of the CDR3 is TGCAGCGCTACGGACCACTATGGCTACACCTTC.

The CDR3 bases are TGTGCCAGCAGTTTAGATCCGCTCGAGCAGTACTTC. Its protein product is CASSLDPLEQYF. J is TRBJ2-7 and V is TRBV12-3 or TRBV12-4; no firm D call. CDR3 length: 12 residues. Trimming stripped 1 base from V and 6 bases from J, with 7 bases between.

This clonotype has more than one count but fewer than ten. The chain has TRBV13 and TRBJ2-7, with unresolved D. The ends were cut back, 4 bases at V and 3 bases at J, with 7 bases in the middle. The CDR3 is 12 residues long. In germline, CDR1 is PRHDT, CDR2 FYEKMQ (reference sequence). This chain's CDR3 is CASSSQYYEQYF. The CDR3 DNA reads TGTGCCAGCAGCTCACAGTACTACGAGCAGTACTTC.

This clonotype has just a few counts. The rearrangement links TRBV12-3 or TRBV12-4 to TRBJ1-1; no firm D call. There are 15 residues in the CDR3. The V and J ends lost 3 bases and 5 bases respectively, with 16 bases between them. As DNA, the CDR3 is TGTGCCAGCAGTTTCTCCGGAATTCTTTGGACTGAAGCTTTCTTT. Translation gives CASSFSGILWTEAFF.

DNA for the CDR3: TGTGCCAGCAGTTTGCCCCTGACTAGCGGGAGGAGGAAAAACTCCTACGAGCAGTACGTC. Its protein product is CASSLPLTSGRRKNSYEQYV. The genes are TRBV12-3 or TRBV12-4 and TRBJ2-7; 13 nucleotides line up with TRBD2. This CDR3 is built from 20 residues. The V and J ends lost 3 bases and 0 bases, in that order; junction bases with no gene match: 14.

The V call is TRBV7-2, the J call TRBJ2-3; D remains ambiguous. The V gene lost 0 bases and the J gene lost 6 bases, with 10 bases spanning the gap. The CDR3 extends over 14 amino acids. Germline CDR1 reads SGHTA; CDR2 reads FQGNSA. CDR3 DNA sequence: TGTGCCAGCAGCTTAGCAATGCCGGCCGATACGCAGTATTTT. Translation gives CASSLAMPADTQYF.

This clonotype was picked up a small number of times. This chain uses TRBV14 with TRBJ2-3; 7 bases agree with TRBD2. The trim removed 0 bases at V and 6 bases at J, leaving 9 bases unmatched. Germline V gene data show CDR1 as SGHDN and CDR2 as FVKESK. The CDR3 loop spans 16 amino acids. CDR3 in DNA: TGTGCCAGCAGCCAAGAAACCGCGGGAGTCGACGATACGCAGTATTTT. This gives the protein CASSQETAGVDDTQYF.

This clonotype was seen only a few times. The chain is built from TRBV29-1 and TRBJ1-2; D gene unclear. Trimming shortened V by 7 bases and J by 8 bases, and 20 bases separated the two germline ends. Germline V lookup: CDR1 SQVTM, CDR2 ANQGSEA. The CDR3 runs to 13 residues. The CDR3 reads CSGASMGYGGYTF. The CDR3, as DNA: TGCAGCGGCGCGTCAATGGGATATGGAGGCTACACCTTC. The variable domain in full, with the rest retrieved from reference TRBV29-1 and TRBJ1-2, is SAVISQKPSRDICQRGTSLTIQCQVDSQVTMMFWYRQQPGQSLTLIATANQGSEATYESGFVIDKFPISRPNLTFSTLTVSNMSPEDSSIYLCSGASMGYGGYTFGSGTRLTVV.

The chain combines TRBV5-1 with TRBJ1-1, with 7 nucleotides matching TRBD1. The V gene's germline CDR1 is SGHRS and CDR2 YFSETQ. Unmatched junction bases numbered 7, after V lost 0 bases and J lost 5 bases. CDR3 size: 15 residues. The DNA for the CDR3 is TGCGCCAGCAGCTTGGGACAGGGTGGCGGGACTGAAGCTTTCTTT. This translates into CASSLGQGGGTEAFF.

The V gene is TRBV6-2 or TRBV6-3, the J gene TRBJ2-7; 11 nucleotides line up with TRBD2. The CDR3 loop spans 15 amino acids. Germline loops: CDR1 MNHEY, CDR2 SVGEGT. V lost 5 bases and J lost 5; bases outside the gene matches: 8. CDR3 sequence: CASSRLAGGSDEQYV. The CDR3 bases are TGTGCCAGCAGTCGGCTAGCGGGAGGTTCGGACGAGCAGTACGTC.

This clonotype was seen a handful of times. This chain connects TRBV5-1 to TRBJ1-1, with a tentative D call TRBD1 (6 bases). Trimming cost V 5 bases and J 3 bases, with 14 bases left between them. This CDR3 has 14 amino acids. Germline-derived CDR1 and CDR2 are SGHRS and YFSETQ. CDR3 coding DNA: TGCGCCAGCAGGGGGACACTAAGGGACACTGAAGCTTTCTTT. Protein sequence: CASRGTLRDTEAFF.

This clonotype turned up a few times. The rearrangement joins TRBV7-9 to TRBJ1-4, with D unclear. Per the germline V gene, CDR1 is SEHNR and CDR2 is FQNEAQ (reference sequence). V lost 1 base and J lost 2, with 5 bases in between. The CDR3 is made up of 14 amino acids. In DNA, the CDR3 is TGTGCCAGCAGCTTAGGGCTGACTAATGAAAAACTGTTTTTT. It specifies CASSLGLTNEKLFF.

This clonotype has just a few counts. CDR3 loop: CANTTLPRELFF. The CDR3 DNA reads TGTGCCAACACCACATTGCCCCGGGAGCTGTTTTTT. This sequence joins TRBV5-6 and TRBJ2-2; the D is unclear. The CDR3 is made up of 12 amino acids. The V and J ends lost 9 bases and 9 bases respectively, with 15 bases between them. Germline CDR1 reads SGHDT; CDR2 reads YYEEEE.

The chain links TRBV7-9 to TRBJ2-7; TRBD2 matches at 7 bases. Germline values: CDR1 SEHNR, CDR2 FQNEAQ (reference sequence). J lost 5 bases, V lost 5 bases, and 6 bases had no gene match. This CDR3 is built from 13 residues. The CDR3 DNA follows: TGTGCCAGCAGCCCGAGCGGGGACCACGAGCAGTACTTC. Its protein is CASSPSGDHEQYF.

This rearrangement joins TRBV27 to TRBJ2-5; possible D gene TRBD1, 5 bases. Trimming left V 3 bases short and J 5 bases short, with 16 bases between. Germline-derived CDR1 and CDR2 are MNHEY and SMNVEV (reference sequence). The CDR3 loop spans 15 amino acids. The CDR3 DNA sequence: TGTGCCAGCAGTTTGTCTCCATCAGGGCCGGAGACCCAGTACTTC. Protein product: CASSLSPSGPETQYF.